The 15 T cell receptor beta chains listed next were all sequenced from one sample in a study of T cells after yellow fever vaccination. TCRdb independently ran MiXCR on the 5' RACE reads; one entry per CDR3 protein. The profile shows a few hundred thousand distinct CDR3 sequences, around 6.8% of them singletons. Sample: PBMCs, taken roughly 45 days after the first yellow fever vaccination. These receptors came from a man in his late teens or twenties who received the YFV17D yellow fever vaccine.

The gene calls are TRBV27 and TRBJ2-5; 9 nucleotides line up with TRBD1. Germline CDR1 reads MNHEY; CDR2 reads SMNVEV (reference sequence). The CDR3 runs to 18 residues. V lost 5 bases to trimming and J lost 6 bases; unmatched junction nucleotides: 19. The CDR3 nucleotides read TGTGCCAGCAGTCAACAGATCGTGGACAGGGGAGGTGAAAAGACCCAGTACTTC. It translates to CASSQQIVDRGGEKTQYF.

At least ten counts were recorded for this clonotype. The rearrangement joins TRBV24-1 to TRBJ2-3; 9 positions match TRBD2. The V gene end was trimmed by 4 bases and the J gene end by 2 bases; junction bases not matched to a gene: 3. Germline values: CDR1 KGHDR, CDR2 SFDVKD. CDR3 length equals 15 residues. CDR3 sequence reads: CATSERGGVTDTQYF. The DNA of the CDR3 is TGTGCCACCAGTGAGCGGGGGGGCGTCACAGATACGCAGTATTTT.

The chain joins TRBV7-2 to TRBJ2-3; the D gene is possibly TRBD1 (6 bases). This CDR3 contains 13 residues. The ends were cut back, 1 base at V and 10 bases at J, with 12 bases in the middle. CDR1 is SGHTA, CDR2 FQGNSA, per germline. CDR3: CASSLGTDFAQYF. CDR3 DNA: TGTGCCAGCAGCTTAGGGACAGACTTTGCGCAGTATTTT.

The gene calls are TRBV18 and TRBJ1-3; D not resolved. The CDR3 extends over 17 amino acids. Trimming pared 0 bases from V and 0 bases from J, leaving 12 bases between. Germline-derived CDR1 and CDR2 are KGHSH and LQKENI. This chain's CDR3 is CASSPPVDPRSGNTIYF. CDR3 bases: TGTGCCAGCTCACCACCGGTGGACCCTCGCTCTGGAAACACCATATATTTT.

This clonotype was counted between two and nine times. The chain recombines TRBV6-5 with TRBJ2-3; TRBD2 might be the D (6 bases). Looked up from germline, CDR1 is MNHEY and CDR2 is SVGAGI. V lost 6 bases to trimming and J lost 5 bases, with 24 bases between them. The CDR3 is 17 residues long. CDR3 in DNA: TGTGCCAGCAGCTTAACTCCCGACGGGGGTTTTGGAGATACGCAGTATTTT. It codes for CASSLTPDGGFGDTQYF.

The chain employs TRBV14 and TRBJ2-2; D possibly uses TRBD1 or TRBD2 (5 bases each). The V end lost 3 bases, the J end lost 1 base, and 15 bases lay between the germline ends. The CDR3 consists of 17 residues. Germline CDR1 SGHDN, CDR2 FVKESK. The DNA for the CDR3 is TGTGCCAGCAGCCACCACCGGGACGCTCTGAACACCGGGGAGCTGTTTTTT. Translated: CASSHHRDALNTGELFF.

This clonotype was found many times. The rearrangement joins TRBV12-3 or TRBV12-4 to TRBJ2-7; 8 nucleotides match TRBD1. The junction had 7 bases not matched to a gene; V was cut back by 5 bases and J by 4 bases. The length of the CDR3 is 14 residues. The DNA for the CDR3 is TGTGCCAGCAGTCCGGACAGGGCGGGTTACGAGCAGTACTTC. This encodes CASSPDRAGYEQYF.

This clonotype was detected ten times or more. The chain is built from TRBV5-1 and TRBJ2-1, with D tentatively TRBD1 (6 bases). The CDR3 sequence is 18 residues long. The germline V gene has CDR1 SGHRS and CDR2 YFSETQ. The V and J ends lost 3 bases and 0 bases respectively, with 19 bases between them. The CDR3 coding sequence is TGCGCCAGCAGCTGGACAGCGAGAGGCCGCTCCTCCTACAATGAGCAGTTCTTC. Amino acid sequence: CASSWTARGRSSYNEQFF.

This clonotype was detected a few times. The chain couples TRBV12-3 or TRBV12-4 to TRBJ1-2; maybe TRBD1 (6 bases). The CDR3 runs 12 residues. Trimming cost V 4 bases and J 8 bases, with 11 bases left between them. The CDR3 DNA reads TGTGCCAGCAGTTGGGGGGCGGTCGGCTACACCTTC. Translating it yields CASSWGAVGYTF.

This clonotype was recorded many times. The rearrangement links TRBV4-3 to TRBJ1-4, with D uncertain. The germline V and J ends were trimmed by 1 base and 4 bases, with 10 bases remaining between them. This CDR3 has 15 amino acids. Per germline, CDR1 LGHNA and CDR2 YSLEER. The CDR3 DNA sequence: TGCGCCAGCAGCCAAGTGGCGGGATTTAATGAAAAACTGTTTTTT. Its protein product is CASSQVAGFNEKLFF.

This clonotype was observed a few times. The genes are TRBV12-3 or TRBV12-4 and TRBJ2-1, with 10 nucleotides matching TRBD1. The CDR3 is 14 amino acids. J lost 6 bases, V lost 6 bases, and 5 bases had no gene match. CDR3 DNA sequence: TGTGCCAGCAGCCCCCGGGACAGGGGCAATGAGCAGTTCTTC. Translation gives CASSPRDRGNEQFF.

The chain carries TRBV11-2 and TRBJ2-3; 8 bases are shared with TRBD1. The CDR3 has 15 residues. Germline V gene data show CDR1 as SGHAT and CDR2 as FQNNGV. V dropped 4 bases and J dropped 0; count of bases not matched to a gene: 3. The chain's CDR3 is CASSSGQGSTDTQYF. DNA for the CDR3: TGTGCCAGCAGCTCCGGACAGGGAAGCACAGATACGCAGTATTTT. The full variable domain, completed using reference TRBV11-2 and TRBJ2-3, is EAGVAQSPRYKIIEKRQSVAFWCNPISGHATLYWYQQILGQGPKLLIQFQNNGVVDDSQLPKDRFSAERLKGVDSTLKIQPAKLEDSAVYLCASSSGQGSTDTQYFGPGTRLTVL.

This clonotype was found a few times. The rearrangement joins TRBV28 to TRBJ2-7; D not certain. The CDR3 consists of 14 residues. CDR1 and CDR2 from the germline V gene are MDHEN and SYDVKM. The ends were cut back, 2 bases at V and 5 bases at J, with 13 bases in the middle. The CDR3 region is CASSLSPPGHEQYV. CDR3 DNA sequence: TGTGCCAGCAGTTTAAGTCCGCCTGGGCACGAGCAGTACGTC.

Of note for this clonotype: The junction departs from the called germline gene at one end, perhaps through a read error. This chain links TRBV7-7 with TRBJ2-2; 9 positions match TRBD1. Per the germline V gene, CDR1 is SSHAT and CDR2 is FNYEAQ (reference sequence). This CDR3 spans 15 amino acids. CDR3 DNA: TGTGCTAGCAGCCCGACAGGGGGACCCACCGGGGAGCTGTTTTTT. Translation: CASSPTGGPTGELFF.

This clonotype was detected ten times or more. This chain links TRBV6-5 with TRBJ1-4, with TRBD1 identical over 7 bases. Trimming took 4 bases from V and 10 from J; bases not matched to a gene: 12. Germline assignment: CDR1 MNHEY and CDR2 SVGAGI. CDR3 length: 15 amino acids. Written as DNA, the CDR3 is TGTGCCAGCAGTTTCAACCGGGACAGTAGGGGAAAACTGTTTTTT. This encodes CASSFNRDSRGKLFF.